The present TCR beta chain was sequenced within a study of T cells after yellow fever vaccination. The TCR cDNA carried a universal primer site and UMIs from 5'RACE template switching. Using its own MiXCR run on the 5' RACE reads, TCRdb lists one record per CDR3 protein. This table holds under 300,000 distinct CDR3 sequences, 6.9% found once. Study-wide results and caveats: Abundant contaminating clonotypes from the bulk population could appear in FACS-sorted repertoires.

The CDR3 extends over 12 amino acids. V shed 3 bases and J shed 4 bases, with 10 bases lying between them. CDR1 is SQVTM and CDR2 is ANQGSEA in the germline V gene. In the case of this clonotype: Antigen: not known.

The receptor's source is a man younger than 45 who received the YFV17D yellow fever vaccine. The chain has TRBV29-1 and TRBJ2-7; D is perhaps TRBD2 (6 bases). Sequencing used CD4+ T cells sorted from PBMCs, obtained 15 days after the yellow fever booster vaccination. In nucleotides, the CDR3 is TGCAGCGTTGACGGAGGGCCATACGAGCAGTACTTC. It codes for CSVDGGPYEQYF.